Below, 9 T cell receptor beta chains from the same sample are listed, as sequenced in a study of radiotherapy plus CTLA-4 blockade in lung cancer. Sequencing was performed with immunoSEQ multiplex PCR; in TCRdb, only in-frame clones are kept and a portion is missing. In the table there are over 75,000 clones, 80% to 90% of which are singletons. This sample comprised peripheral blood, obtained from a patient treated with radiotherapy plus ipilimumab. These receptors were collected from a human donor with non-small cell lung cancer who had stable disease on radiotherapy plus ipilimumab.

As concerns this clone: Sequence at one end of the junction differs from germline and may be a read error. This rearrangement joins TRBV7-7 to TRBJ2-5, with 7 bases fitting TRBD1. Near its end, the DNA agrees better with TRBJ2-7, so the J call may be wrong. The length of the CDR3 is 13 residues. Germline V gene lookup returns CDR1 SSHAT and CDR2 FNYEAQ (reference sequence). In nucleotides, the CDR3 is TGTGCTAGCAGTCAGGGACAGCTCTACGAGCAGTACTTC. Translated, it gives CASSQGQLYEQYF.

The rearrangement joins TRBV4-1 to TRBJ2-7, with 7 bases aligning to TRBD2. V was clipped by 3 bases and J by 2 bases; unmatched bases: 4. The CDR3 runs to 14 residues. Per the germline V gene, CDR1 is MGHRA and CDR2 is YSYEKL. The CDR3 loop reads CASSHARGAYEQYF. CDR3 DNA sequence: TGCGCCAGCAGCCATGCACGGGGGGCCTACGAGCAGTACTTC.

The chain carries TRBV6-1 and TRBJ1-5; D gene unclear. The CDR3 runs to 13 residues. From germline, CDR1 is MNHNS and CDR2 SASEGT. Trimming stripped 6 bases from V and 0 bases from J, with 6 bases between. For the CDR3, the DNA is TGTGCCAGCAGAGGTCTTAGCAATCAGCCCCAGCATTTT. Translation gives CASRGLSNQPQHF.

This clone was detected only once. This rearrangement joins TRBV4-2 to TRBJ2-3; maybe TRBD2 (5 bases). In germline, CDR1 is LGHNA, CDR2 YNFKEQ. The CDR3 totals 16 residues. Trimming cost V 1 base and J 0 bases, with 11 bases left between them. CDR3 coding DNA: TGTGCCAGCAGCCAAGTGCCTGGCGGGAGCACAGATACGCAGTATTTT. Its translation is CASSQVPGGSTDTQYF.

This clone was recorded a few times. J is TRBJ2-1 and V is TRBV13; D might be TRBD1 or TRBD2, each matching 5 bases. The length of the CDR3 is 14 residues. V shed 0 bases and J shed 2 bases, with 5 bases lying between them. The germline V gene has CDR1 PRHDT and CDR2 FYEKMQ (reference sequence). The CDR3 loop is CASSLGGPYNEQFF. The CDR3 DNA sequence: TGTGCCAGCAGCTTAGGGGGACCCTACAATGAGCAGTTCTTC.

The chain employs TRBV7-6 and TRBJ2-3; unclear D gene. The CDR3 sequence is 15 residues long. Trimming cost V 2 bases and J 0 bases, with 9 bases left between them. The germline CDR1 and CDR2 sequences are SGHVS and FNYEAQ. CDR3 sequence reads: CASSLLPLSTDTQYF. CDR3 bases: TGTGCCAGCAGCTTATTGCCCCTAAGCACAGATACGCAGTATTTT.

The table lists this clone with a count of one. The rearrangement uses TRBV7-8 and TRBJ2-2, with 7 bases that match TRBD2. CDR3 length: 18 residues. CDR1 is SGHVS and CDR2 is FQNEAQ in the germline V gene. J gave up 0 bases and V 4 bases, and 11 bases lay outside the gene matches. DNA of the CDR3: TGTGCCAGCAGCTCCTCGGGCCTTCTAGCGGCGAACACCGGGGAGCTGTTTTTT. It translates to CASSSSGLLAANTGELFF.

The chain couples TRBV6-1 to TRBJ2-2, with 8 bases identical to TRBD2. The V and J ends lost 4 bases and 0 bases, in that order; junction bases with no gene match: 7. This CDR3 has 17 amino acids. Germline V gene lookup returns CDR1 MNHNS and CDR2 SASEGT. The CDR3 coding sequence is TGTGCCAGCAGTGCCTGGGAGACTAGCGCGAACACCGGGGAGCTGTTTTTT. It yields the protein CASSAWETSANTGELFF.

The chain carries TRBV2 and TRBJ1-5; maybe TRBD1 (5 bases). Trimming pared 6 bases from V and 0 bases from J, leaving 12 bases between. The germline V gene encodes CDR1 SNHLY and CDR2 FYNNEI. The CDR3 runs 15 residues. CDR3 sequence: CASRGTGNSNQPQHF. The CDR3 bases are TGTGCCAGCAGGGGGACCGGTAATAGCAATCAGCCCCAGCATTTT.